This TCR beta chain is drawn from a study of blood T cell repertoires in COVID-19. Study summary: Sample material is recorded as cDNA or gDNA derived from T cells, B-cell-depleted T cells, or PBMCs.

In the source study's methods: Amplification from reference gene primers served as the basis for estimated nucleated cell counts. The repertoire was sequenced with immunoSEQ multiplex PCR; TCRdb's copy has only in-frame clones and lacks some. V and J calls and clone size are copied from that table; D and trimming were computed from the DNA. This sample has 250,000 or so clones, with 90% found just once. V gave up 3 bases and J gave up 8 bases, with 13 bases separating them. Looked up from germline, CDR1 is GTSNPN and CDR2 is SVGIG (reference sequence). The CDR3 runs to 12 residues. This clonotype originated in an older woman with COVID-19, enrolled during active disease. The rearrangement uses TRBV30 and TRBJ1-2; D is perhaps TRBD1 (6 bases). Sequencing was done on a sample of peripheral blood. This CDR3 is CAWRGARTGYTF. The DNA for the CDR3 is TGTGCCTGGAGGGGGGCGCGTACCGGCTACACCTTC.